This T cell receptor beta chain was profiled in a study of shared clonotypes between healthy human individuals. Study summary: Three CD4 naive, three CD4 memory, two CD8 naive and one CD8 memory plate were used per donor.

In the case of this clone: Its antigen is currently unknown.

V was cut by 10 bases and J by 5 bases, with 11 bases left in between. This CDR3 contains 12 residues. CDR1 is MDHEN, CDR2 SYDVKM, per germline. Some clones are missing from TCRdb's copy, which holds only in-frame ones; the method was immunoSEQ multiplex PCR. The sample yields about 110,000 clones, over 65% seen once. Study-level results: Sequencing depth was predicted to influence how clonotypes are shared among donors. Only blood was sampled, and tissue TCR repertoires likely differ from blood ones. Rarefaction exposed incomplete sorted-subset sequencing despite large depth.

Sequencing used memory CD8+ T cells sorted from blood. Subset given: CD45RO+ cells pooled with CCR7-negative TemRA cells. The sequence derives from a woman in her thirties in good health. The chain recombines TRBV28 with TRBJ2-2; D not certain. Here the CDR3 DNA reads TGTGCCACTTTAGCCCAGACCGGGGAGCTGTTTTTT. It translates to CATLAQTGELFF.